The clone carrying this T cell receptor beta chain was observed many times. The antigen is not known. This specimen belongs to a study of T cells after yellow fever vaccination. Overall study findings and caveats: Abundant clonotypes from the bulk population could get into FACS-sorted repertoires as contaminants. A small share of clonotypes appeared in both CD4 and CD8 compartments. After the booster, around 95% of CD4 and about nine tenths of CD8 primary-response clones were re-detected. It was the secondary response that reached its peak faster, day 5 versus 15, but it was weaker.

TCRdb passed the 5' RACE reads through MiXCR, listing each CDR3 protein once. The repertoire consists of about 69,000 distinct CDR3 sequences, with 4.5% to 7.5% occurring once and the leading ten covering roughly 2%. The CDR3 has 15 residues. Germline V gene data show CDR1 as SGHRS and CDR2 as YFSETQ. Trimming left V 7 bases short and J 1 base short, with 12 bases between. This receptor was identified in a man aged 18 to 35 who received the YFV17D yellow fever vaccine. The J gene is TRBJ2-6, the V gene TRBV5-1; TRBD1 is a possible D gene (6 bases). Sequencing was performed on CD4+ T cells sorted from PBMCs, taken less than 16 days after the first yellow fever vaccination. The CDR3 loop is CASGSQGSGANVLTF. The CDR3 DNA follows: TGCGCCAGCGGCTCACAGGGATCTGGGGCCAACGTCCTGACTTTC.